These 27 T cell receptor beta chains were all obtained from the same sample, sequenced in a study of T cell repertoires in cytomegalovirus infection. The antigens for these receptors are not known. TCRdb processed the reads anew with MiXCR; each CDR3 protein has one entry. The repertoire holds about 480,000 distinct CDR3 sequences, with 30% to 35% as singletons. This specimen was cultured PBMCs, taken from culture after CMV antigen stimulation. These receptors were obtained from a human donor in good health (CMV status not recorded). Some clones in this sample may be carry-over from other donors' samples.

This clonotype was detected many times. The chain carries TRBV7-2 and TRBJ2-1, with D perhaps TRBD2 (5 bases). The V gene lost 2 bases and the J gene lost 9 bases, with 14 bases spanning the gap. CDR1 and CDR2 from the germline V gene are SGHTA and FQGNSA. The CDR3 sequence is 14 residues long. CDR3 region: CASSLRASAGEQFF. The CDR3 DNA is TGTGCCAGCAGCTTAAGGGCAAGCGCGGGTGAGCAGTTCTTC.

This clonotype was seen once. V is TRBV6-6 and J is TRBJ1-3; TRBD1 might be the D (6 bases). This CDR3 has 14 amino acids. V lost 6 bases and J 2 bases, leaving 11 bases between the germline ends. Germline assignment: CDR1 MNHNY and CDR2 SVGAGI (reference sequence). The CDR3 sequence is CASSRAGAGNTIYF. In DNA, the CDR3 is TGTGCCAGCAGCCGGGCAGGGGCTGGAAACACCATATATTTT.

This clonotype was observed a few times. The rearrangement uses TRBV28 and TRBJ2-7; D remains ambiguous. The CDR3 has 12 amino acids. Germline CDR1 is MDHEN and CDR2 is SYDVKM. With 11 bases removed from V and 2 bases from J, the gap between germline ends came to 13 bases. The CDR3 sequence: CASGTQTYEQYF. Written as DNA, the CDR3 is TGTGCCTCCGGAACGCAAACCTACGAGCAGTACTTC.

This chain connects TRBV19 to TRBJ1-1; D unclear. Trimming stripped 7 bases from V and 10 bases from J, with 7 bases between. Looked up from germline, CDR1 is LNHDA and CDR2 is SQIVND (reference sequence). CDR3 length: 9 amino acids. DNA for the CDR3: TGTGCCAGTACGCCAGGAGCTTTCTTT. Translation gives CASTPGAFF.

V is TRBV20-1 and J is TRBJ2-7, with D perhaps given as TRBD1 or TRBD2 (5 bases each). CDR3 size: 14 residues. CDR1 is DFQATT, CDR2 SNEGSKA, per germline (reference sequence). Trimming took off 8 bases at V and 2 bases at J, with 19 bases between the two ends. This CDR3 reads CSPGTAAEAYEQYF. In DNA form, the CDR3 reads TGCAGTCCCGGGACGGCAGCCGAGGCCTACGAGCAGTACTTC.

V usage is TRBV7-2 and J usage is TRBJ1-2; tentatively, D is TRBD1 (5 bases). The CDR3 loop spans 14 amino acids. V shed 5 bases and J shed 0 bases, with 10 bases lying between them. CDR1 is SGHTA, CDR2 FQGNSA, per germline. The CDR3, as DNA: TGTGCCAGCAGCGCACAGGAATCTAACTATGGCTACACCTTC. It specifies CASSAQESNYGYTF.

This clonotype was observed a handful of times. The chain is built from TRBV5-4 and TRBJ2-1, with 11 nucleotides matching TRBD2. CDR1 SGHNT and CDR2 YYREEE come from the germline V gene (reference sequence). The CDR3 spans 13 residues. Germline trimming cut 5 bases from V and 8 bases from J; bases unmatched to any gene: 3. The CDR3 coding sequence is TGTGCCAGCAGTACTAGCGGGAGCTATGAGCAGTTCTTC. Translated: CASSTSGSYEQFF.

The chain carries TRBV19 and TRBJ2-3; 9 bases map to TRBD2. Trimming at V came to 6 bases and at J to 0 bases, leaving 4 bases not matched to a gene. The germline gives CDR1 LNHDA, CDR2 SQIVND (reference sequence). The CDR3 extends over 15 amino acids. CDR3 DNA: TGTGCCAGTAGGGCCAGCGGGAGGAGCACAGATACGCAGTATTTT. It encodes CASRASGRSTDTQYF. Full variable domain (outside the CDR3, taken from reference TRBV19 and TRBJ2-3): DGGITQSPKYLFRKEGQNVTLSCEQNLNHDAMYWYRQDPGQGLRLIYYSQIVNDFQKGDIAEGYSVSREKKESFPLTVTSAQKNPTAFYLCASRASGRSTDTQYFGPGTRLTVL.

In nucleotides, the CDR3 is TGTGCCAGCAGTACGGAGGGAGGGCGCTACAATGAGCAGTTCTTC. It translates to CASSTEGGRYNEQFF. The genes are TRBV6-4 and TRBJ2-1; 7 nucleotides line up with TRBD2. Germline CDR1 and CDR2: MRHNA and SNTAGT. This CDR3 region has 15 residues. Germline trimming cut 5 bases from V and 3 bases from J; bases unmatched to any gene: 7.

This clonotype occurred a few times. The J gene is TRBJ2-1, the V gene TRBV6-2 or TRBV6-3, with TRBD1 matching 8 bases. Germline V gene sequence: CDR1 MNHEY, CDR2 SVGEGT. V shed 6 bases, J shed 6 bases, and the junction held 10 bases outside the gene matches. CDR3 length: 15 amino acids. The CDR3: CASSPGQGRTNEQFF. DNA for the CDR3: TGTGCCAGCAGCCCCGGACAGGGAAGAACCAATGAGCAGTTCTTC.

Here the CDR3 DNA reads TGTGCCAGCAGTTTAGTGACCCCCGACGAGCAGTACTTC. Amino acid sequence: CASSLVTPDEQYF. This chain uses TRBV28 with TRBJ2-7; D is uncertain. The CDR3 contains 13 residues. The germline CDR1 and CDR2 sequences are MDHEN and SYDVKM. Deletions cut 2 bases from V and 5 bases from J, with 10 bases between.

The CDR3 DNA sequence: TGTGCCAGCAGCGATTCGGCTCGAGACTACAGGAGGGCCACAGATACGCAGTATTTT. Translating it yields CASSDSARDYRRATDTQYF. The chain is built from TRBV11-1 and TRBJ2-3; TRBD2 is a possible D gene (6 bases). V lost 5 bases and J lost 2, with 26 bases in between. CDR1 and CDR2 from the germline V gene are SGHAT and FQDESV (reference sequence). The CDR3 is 19 amino acids.

This clonotype turned up a few times. The chain employs TRBV24-1 and TRBJ2-2; 8 positions agree with TRBD1. The CDR3 totals 18 residues. Germline values: CDR1 KGHDR, CDR2 SFDVKD. The V and J ends lost 8 bases and 5 bases, in that order; junction bases with no gene match: 18. CDR3 DNA: TGTGCCACCACTTGGAGCTACTGGGGGACAGGCAAAACCGGGGAGCTGTTTTTT. It encodes CATTWSYWGTGKTGELFF.

The chain is built from TRBV4-3 and TRBJ2-1; D ambiguous. V lost 0 bases to trimming and J lost 10 bases, with 13 bases between them. CDR3 length: 14 residues. Germline V CDR1 and CDR2: LGHNA, YSLEER. CDR3 nucleotides: TGCGCCAGCAGCCAAGAGGAAGGCTCTGGAGAGCAGTTCTTC. Protein: CASSQEEGSGEQFF.

The chain recombines TRBV4-1 with TRBJ1-2; 12 bases align to TRBD1. The germline CDR1 and CDR2 sequences are MGHRA and YSYEKL. J gave up 4 bases and V 4 bases, and 7 bases lay outside the gene matches. The CDR3 sequence is 16 residues long. The CDR3 nucleotides are TGCGCCAGCAGCCCGGGACAGGGGGCCAAGGGCTATGGCTACACCTTC. Residues: CASSPGQGAKGYGYTF.

This clonotype has a count of ten or more. The genes are TRBV7-2 and TRBJ1-5; no clear D gene. CDR1 and CDR2 (germline): SGHTA, FQGNSA. Trimming removed 2 bases at V and 0 bases at J, with 8 bases between. This CDR3 contains 15 residues. The CDR3: CASSLIVDSNQPQHF. The CDR3 nucleotides are TGTGCCAGCAGCTTAATTGTGGATAGCAATCAGCCCCAGCATTTT.

In this sample, this clonotype turned up a few times. V gene TRBV19 combines with J gene TRBJ1-2; no clear D gene. This CDR3 contains 12 residues. CDR1 is LNHDA and CDR2 is SQIVND in the germline V gene (reference sequence). Trimming took 1 base from V and 6 from J, leaving 6 bases between them. The CDR3 sequence is CASSIGGNGYTF. The CDR3 DNA reads TGTGCCAGTAGTATAGGAGGGAATGGCTACACCTTC.

The J gene is TRBJ2-7, the V gene TRBV6-6, with D perhaps TRBD1 or TRBD2 (5 bases each). V gave up 4 bases and J gave up 6 bases, with 19 bases separating them. CDR1 and CDR2 from the germline V gene are MNHNY and SVGAGI (reference sequence). The length of the CDR3 is 15 residues. The DNA for the CDR3 is TGTGCCAGCAGTTTAGGGACCGACACACTCGTCGAGCAGTACTTC. Encoded protein: CASSLGTDTLVEQYF.

This CDR3 reads CASSAGSPGLSEKLFF. CDR3 DNA sequence: TGTGCCAGCAGTGCCGGGTCGCCGGGACTCAGCGAAAAACTGTTTTTT. The chain joins TRBV28 to TRBJ1-4, with a weak D call TRBD1 (5 bases). This CDR3 region has 16 residues. V was cut by 5 bases and J by 8 bases, with 21 bases left in between. The germline V gene encodes CDR1 MDHEN and CDR2 SYDVKM. Combining the CDR3 with reference TRBV28 and TRBJ1-4 gives the whole variable domain DVKVTQSSRYLVKRTGEKVFLECVQDMDHENMFWYRQDPGLGLRLIYFSYDVKMKEKGDIPEGYSVSREKKERFSLILESASTNQTSMYLCASSAGSPGLSEKLFFGSGTQLSVL.

The sample holds a few counts of this clonotype. This chain joins TRBV7-9 and TRBJ1-4; D is ambiguous. Germline CDR1 is SEHNR and CDR2 is FQNEAQ (reference sequence). V was clipped by 5 bases and J by 8 bases, with 18 bases between them. The CDR3 length is 15 residues. CDR3 in DNA: TGTGCCAGCAGCACCTCGACTTCTCCGGGCGAAAAACTGTTTTTT. Translated: CASSTSTSPGEKLFF.

There are many counts of this clonotype. This sequence joins TRBV30 and TRBJ2-1; 10 bases line up with TRBD2. This CDR3 contains 14 residues. Per germline, CDR1 GTSNPN and CDR2 SVGIG (reference sequence). Germline trimming cut 8 bases from V and 8 bases from J; bases unmatched to any gene: 12. CDR3 protein: CAGTAGGRGDEQFF. In DNA, the CDR3 is TGTGCCGGGACAGCGGGAGGGCGAGGGGATGAGCAGTTCTTC.

The chain links TRBV4-1 to TRBJ2-3; no clear D. This CDR3 is built from 13 residues. Germline values: CDR1 MGHRA, CDR2 YSYEKL. V was clipped by 2 bases and J by 2 bases, with 5 bases between them. CDR3 DNA: TGCGCCAGCAGCCAAACGAACACAGATACGCAGTATTTT. Protein sequence: CASSQTNTDTQYF.

The genes are TRBV5-4 and TRBJ1-1, with D possibly being TRBD1 (5 bases). This CDR3 contains 14 residues. V lost 5 bases and J lost 3, with 14 bases in between. Germline V lookup: CDR1 SGHNT, CDR2 YYREEE (reference sequence). CDR3 in DNA: TGTGCCAGCAGTCCTTGGGGGGGTGACACTGAAGCTTTCTTT. It yields the protein CASSPWGGDTEAFF.

The chain is built from TRBV6-6 and TRBJ2-7, with 9 bases aligning to TRBD1. J gave up 4 bases and V 3 bases, and 7 bases lay outside the gene matches. The CDR3 runs to 15 residues. Looked up from germline, CDR1 is MNHNY and CDR2 is SVGAGI (reference sequence). CDR3 coding DNA: TGTGCCAGCAGTTATGCCGGGACAGGGCGGTACGAGCAGTACTTC. Its protein product is CASSYAGTGRYEQYF.

The chain links TRBV6-5 to TRBJ2-7; no reliable D call. Per the germline V gene, CDR1 is MNHEY and CDR2 is SVGAGI. The V end lost 2 bases, the J end lost 3 bases, and 8 bases lay between the germline ends. This CDR3 is built from 13 residues. CDR3 loop: CASSYGFFYEQYF. DNA for the CDR3: TGTGCCAGCAGTTACGGATTTTTCTACGAGCAGTACTTC.

This chain uses TRBV7-2 with TRBJ2-5, with TRBD1 matching 9 bases. Germline V CDR1 and CDR2: SGHTA, FQGNSA. The CDR3 is 13 amino acids. Unmatched junction bases numbered 6, after V lost 6 bases and J lost 7 bases. The CDR3 loop reads CASRQGALWTQYF. As DNA, the CDR3 is TGTGCCAGCAGACAGGGGGCTTTGTGGACCCAGTACTTC.

The rearrangement joins TRBV28 to TRBJ1-5, with D unclear. This CDR3 has 13 residues. The germline CDR1 and CDR2 sequences are MDHEN and SYDVKM. Trimming removed 5 bases at V and 6 bases at J, with 11 bases between. The CDR3 is CASSPAAGQPQHF. The CDR3 region has the DNA TGTGCCAGCAGTCCCGCAGCCGGTCAGCCCCAGCATTTT.